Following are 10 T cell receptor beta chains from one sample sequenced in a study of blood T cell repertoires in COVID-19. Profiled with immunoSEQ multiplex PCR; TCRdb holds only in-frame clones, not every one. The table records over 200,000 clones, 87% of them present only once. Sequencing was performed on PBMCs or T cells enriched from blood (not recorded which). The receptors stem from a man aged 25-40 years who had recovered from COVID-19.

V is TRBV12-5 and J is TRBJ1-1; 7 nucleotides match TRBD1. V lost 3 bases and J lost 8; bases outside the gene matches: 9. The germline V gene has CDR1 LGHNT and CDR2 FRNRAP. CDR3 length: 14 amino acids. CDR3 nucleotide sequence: TGTGCTAGTGGTTTAAGGGGGCAGGCACCGGAAGCTTTCTTT. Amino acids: CASGLRGQAPEAFF.

CDR3 bases: TGTGCCAGCGGAGCGGGAGTACACTACAATGAGCAGTTCTTC. Translating gives CASGAGVHYNEQFF. This chain links TRBV9 with TRBJ2-1; 8 bases agree with TRBD2. CDR3 length: 14 amino acids. Looked up from germline, CDR1 is SGDLS and CDR2 is YYNGEE. V gave up 7 bases and J gave up 3 bases; unmatched junction bases: 6. Drawing the rest from reference TRBV9 and TRBJ2-1, the complete variable domain is DSGVTQTPKHLITATGQRVTLRCSPRSGDLSVYWYQQSLDQGLQFLIQYYNGEERAKGNILERFSAQQFPDLHSELNLSSLELGDSALYFCASGAGVHYNEQFFGPGTRLTVL.

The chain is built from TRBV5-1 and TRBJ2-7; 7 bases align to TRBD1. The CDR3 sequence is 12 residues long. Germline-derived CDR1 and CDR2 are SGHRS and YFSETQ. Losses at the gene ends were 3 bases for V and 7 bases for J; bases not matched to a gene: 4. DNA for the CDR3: TGCGCCAGCAGCTCCGACAGGGCAGAGCAGTACTTC. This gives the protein CASSSDRAEQYF.

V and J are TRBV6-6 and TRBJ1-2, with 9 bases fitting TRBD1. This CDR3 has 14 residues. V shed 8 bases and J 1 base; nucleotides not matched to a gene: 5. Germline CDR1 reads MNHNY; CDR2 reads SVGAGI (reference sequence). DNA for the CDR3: TGTGCCAGCCGACGGACAGGGGATAACTATGGCTACACCTTC. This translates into CASRRTGDNYGYTF.

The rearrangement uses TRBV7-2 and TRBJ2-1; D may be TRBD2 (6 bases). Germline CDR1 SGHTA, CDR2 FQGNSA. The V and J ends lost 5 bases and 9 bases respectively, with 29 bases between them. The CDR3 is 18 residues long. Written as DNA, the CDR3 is TGTGCCAGCAGCCAGGGAACGGGAGAGACCGTAAGATGGCGTGAGCAGTTCTTC. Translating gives CASSQGTGETVRWREQFF.

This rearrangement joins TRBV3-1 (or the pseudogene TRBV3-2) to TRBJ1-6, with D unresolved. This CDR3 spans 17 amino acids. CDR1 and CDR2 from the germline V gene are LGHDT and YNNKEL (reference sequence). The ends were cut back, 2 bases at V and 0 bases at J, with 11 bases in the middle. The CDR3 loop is CASSQFTLSSYNSPLHF. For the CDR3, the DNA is TGTGCCAGCAGCCAATTTACCCTGAGCTCCTATAATTCACCCCTCCACTTT.

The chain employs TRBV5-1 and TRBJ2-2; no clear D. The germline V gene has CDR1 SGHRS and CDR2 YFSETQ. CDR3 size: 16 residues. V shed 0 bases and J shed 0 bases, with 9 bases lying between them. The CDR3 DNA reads TGCGCCAGCAGCTTGGGTGCAACAGCGAACACCGGGGAGCTGTTTTTT. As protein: CASSLGATANTGELFF. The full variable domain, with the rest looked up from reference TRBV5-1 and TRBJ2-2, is KAGVTQTPRYLIKTRGQQVTLSCSPISGHRSVSWYQQTPGQGLQFLFEYFSETQRNKGNFPGRFSGRQFSNSRSEMNVSTLELGDSALYLCASSLGATANTGELFFGEGSRLTVL.

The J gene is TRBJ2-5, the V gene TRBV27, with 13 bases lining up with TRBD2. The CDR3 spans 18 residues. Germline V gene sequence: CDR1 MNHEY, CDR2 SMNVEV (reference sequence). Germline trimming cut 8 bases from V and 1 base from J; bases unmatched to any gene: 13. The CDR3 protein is CASSSGTSGMGAQETQYF. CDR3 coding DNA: TGTGCCAGCTCGTCCGGGACTAGCGGGATGGGGGCCCAAGAGACCCAGTACTTC.

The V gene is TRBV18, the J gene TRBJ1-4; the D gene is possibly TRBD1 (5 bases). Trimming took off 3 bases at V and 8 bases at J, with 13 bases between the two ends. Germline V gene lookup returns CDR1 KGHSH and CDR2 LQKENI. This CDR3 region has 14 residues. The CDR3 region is CASSPSQGTEKLFF. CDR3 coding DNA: TGTGCCAGCTCACCTAGCCAGGGAACCGAAAAACTGTTTTTT.

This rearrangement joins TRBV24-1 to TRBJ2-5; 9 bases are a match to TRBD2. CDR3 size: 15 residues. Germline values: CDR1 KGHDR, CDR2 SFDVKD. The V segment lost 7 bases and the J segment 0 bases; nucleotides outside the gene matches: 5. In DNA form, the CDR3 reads TGTGCCACCAGGACTAAGCGGGGGGACCAAGAGACCCAGTACTTC. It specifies CATRTKRGDQETQYF.